Presented here are 9 T cell receptor beta chains from one specimen sequenced in a study of T cell changes during pregnancy in multiple sclerosis. TCRdb's copy holds only in-frame clones and misses some; the assay was immunoSEQ multiplex PCR. The sample carries 95,000 to 100,000 clones, 90% to 95% recorded once. Sequences were derived from peripheral blood, sampled after pregnancy. Receptors originate from a female donor in good health, enrolled as a control in a pregnancy study.

V is TRBV14 and J is TRBJ1-2, with unresolved D. From germline, CDR1 is SGHDN and CDR2 FVKESK. Deletions cut 4 bases from V and 0 bases from J, with 9 bases between. The CDR3 is 14 residues long. Written as DNA, the CDR3 is TGTGCCAGCAGCCGCCAACTTACTAACTATGGCTACACCTTC. Its protein is CASSRQLTNYGYTF.

The J gene is TRBJ2-7, the V gene TRBV7-3; D perhaps matches TRBD1 (6 bases). V was clipped by 1 base and J by 3 bases, with 13 bases between them. There are 15 residues in the CDR3. Per the germline V gene, CDR1 is SGHTA and CDR2 is FQGTGA. The CDR3 region is CASSLNGQGYYEQYF. The CDR3 nucleotides read TGTGCCAGCAGCTTAAACGGTCAGGGGTACTACGAGCAGTACTTC.

As for this clone: At the DNA level, this CDR3 is encoded by other sequences in the same sample as well. V is TRBV29-1 and J is TRBJ2-7, with D possibly matching TRBD2 (6 bases). From germline, CDR1 is SQVTM and CDR2 ANQGSEA. The CDR3 consists of 12 residues. V was pared by 6 bases and J by 1 base, with 10 bases between. For the CDR3, the DNA is TGCAGCGTGCGGGACTCGTCCTACGAGCAGTACTTC. Its protein product is CSVRDSSYEQYF.

This clone was seen a handful of times. The chain is built from TRBV12-5 and TRBJ2-3; 7 bases are shared with TRBD1. The J segment lost 6 bases and the V segment lost 6 bases, leaving 6 bases of the junction unmatched. This CDR3 is built from 13 residues. Germline loops: CDR1 LGHNT, CDR2 FRNRAP. This CDR3 is CASGLTGSDTQYF. CDR3 DNA sequence: TGTGCTAGTGGCTTGACAGGGTCGGATACGCAGTATTTT.

The gene calls are TRBV19 and TRBJ1-1; D unresolved. CDR3 size: 17 residues. V dropped 4 bases and J dropped 6 bases, with 24 bases sitting between them. From germline, CDR1 is LNHDA and CDR2 SQIVND (reference sequence). CDR3 amino acids: CASSSATGRAGRAEAFF. Written as DNA, the CDR3 is TGTGCCAGTAGTAGCGCGACTGGGAGGGCCGGGCGGGCTGAAGCTTTCTTT.

The rearrangement links TRBV30 to TRBJ1-2; TRBD1 aligns across 7 bases. Germline-derived CDR1 and CDR2 are GTSNPN and SVGIG (reference sequence). CDR3 length equals 13 residues. J lost 5 bases, V lost 5 bases, and 8 bases had no gene match. The CDR3 bases are TGTGCCTGGGTACAGGGGAAGGGGTATGGCTACACCTTC. It translates to CAWVQGKGYGYTF.

The chain links TRBV29-1 to TRBJ2-3; possible D gene TRBD2, 7 bases. CDR3 size: 14 residues. V lost 7 bases and J 5 bases, leaving 19 bases between the germline ends. Germline V lookup: CDR1 SQVTM, CDR2 ANQGSEA. The CDR3 coding sequence is TGCAGCGGCTCTCTGGGGGGGCCTGGAGATACGCAGTATTTT. Protein: CSGSLGGPGDTQYF.

The chain carries TRBV18 and TRBJ2-5; 9 bases are shared with TRBD1. V was pared by 3 bases and J by 1 base, with 6 bases of the junction left unmatched. This CDR3 region has 16 residues. CDR1 is KGHSH and CDR2 is LQKENI in the germline V gene. Here the CDR3 reads CASSPPTTGGQETQYF. The DNA of the CDR3 is TGTGCCAGCTCACCTCCGACGACAGGGGGCCAAGAGACCCAGTACTTC.

This chain uses TRBV2 with TRBJ2-3; a weak D match, TRBD1 (7 bases). V shed 2 bases and J shed 4 bases, with 10 bases lying between them. The CDR3 runs to 14 residues. Germline CDR1 reads SNHLY; CDR2 reads FYNNEI. The CDR3 nucleotides are TGTGCCAGCAGTGAACAGGGGGGCGCAGATACGCAGTATTTT. It codes for CASSEQGGADTQYF.